This T cell receptor (beta chain) was documented in a study of regulatory T cells in long-lasting Graves disease. Study background: Over 5 years of antithyroid drugs plus positive TSH receptor antibodies defined persistent Graves' disease.

This CDR3 is built from 14 residues. V lost 5 bases, J lost 6 bases, and 6 bases stayed unmatched. Germline values: CDR1 SGHTA, CDR2 FQGNSA. This clonotype has a count of ten or more. Building the TCR beta libraries relied on iRepertoire HTBI primers, and CDR3 regions underwent Arm-PCR. TCRdb reanalysed the multiplex PCR reads using MiXCR and keeps one entry per CDR3 protein. The table includes some 420,000 distinct CDR3 sequences, around a fifth detected once. The sample's time point: persistent/refractory GD, antithyroid drugs over 5 years with positive TRAb. There was RNA extracted from PBMCs, and the TCR library was made from it.

The chain carries TRBV7-2 and TRBJ1-4; 7 nucleotides agree with TRBD1. The clonotype comes from a female donor with Graves disease. This specimen consisted of peripheral blood mononuclear cells (PBMCs), obtained when the disease was refractory, from a patient treated with antithyroid drugs. The CDR3, as DNA: TGTGCCAGCAGCCTAGACAGGGCGGATGAAAAACTGTTTTTT. This translates into CASSLDRADEKLFF. Using reference TRBV7-2 and TRBJ1-4 for the parts outside the CDR3, the full variable domain is GAGVSQSPSNKVTEKGKDVELRCDPISGHTALYWYRQSLGQGLEFLIYFQGNSAPDKSGLPSDRFSAERTGGSVSTLTIQRTQQEDSAVYLCASSLDRADEKLFFGSGTQLSVL.